The next 11 T cell receptor beta chains were all read from a single sample in a study of tumor and adjacent non-tumor tissue in lung cancer. TCRbeta libraries were built with three rounds of nested PCR, modified from ARM-PCR. TCRdb redid the calling of the multiplex PCR reads with MiXCR, one entry per CDR3 protein. The sample shows more than 60,000 distinct CDR3 sequences, over 70% of them seen only once. This sample's RNA came from whole unsorted tissue. Sequences were obtained from lung tumor tissue. The receptors stem from a woman aged 45-60 years with non-small cell lung cancer.

This clonotype was detected once. This may come from a read error, since a much larger clone is one base off. Because the CDR3 is missing its conserved closing phenylalanine or tryptophan, this is likely a read error. CDR3 amino acids: CASRDRAGGYYNEQFL. CDR3 in DNA: TGTGCCAGCAGAGACAGAGCGGGAGGGTACTACAATGAGCAGTTCCTC. This chain links TRBV6-6 with TRBJ2-1, with 10 bases that match TRBD2. Per the germline V gene, CDR1 is MNHNY and CDR2 is SVGAGI (reference sequence). There are 16 residues in the CDR3. V shed 6 bases, J shed 3 bases, and the junction held 8 bases outside the gene matches.

This chain uses TRBV6-6 with TRBJ1-5; 8 bases fit TRBD1. Germline V gives CDR1 MNHNY, CDR2 SVGAGI (reference sequence). The CDR3 runs 17 residues. The CDR3 region is CIGSYLTGASGNQPQHF. The CDR3 DNA reads as TGTATCGGCAGTTATTTGACAGGGGCCTCAGGCAATCAGCCCCAGCATTTT.

On this clonotype: The germline gene is not matched at one end of the junction; a read error may be the cause. The genes are TRBV29-1 and TRBJ2-3; possible D gene TRBD1, 6 bases. The CDR3 is made up of 15 amino acids. Germline V lookup: CDR1 SQVTM, CDR2 ANQGSEA. This CDR3 is CSVEVWTRGKDTQYF. The CDR3 coding sequence is TGCAGCGTCGAAGTTTGGACAAGGGGGAAAGATACTCAGTATTTT.

A note on this clonotype: Possible read error: a much larger clone is one base away. V usage is TRBV5-1 and J usage is TRBJ2-5; 14 bases align to TRBD2. CDR1 is SGHRS and CDR2 is YFSETQ in the germline V gene. Unmatched junction bases numbered 10, after V lost 4 bases and J lost 8 bases. The length of the CDR3 is 16 residues. The CDR3, as DNA: TGCGCCAGCAGCCGCGGGACTAGCGGGAGTACTGGAACCCAGTACTTC. It is translated as CASSRGTSGSTGTQYF.

In this sample, this clonotype turned up once. The gene calls are TRBV10-2 and TRBJ2-7, with TRBD2 as a possible D gene (5 bases). From germline, CDR1 is WSHSY and CDR2 SAAADI. V was trimmed by 5 bases and J by 1 base, leaving 15 bases between them. The CDR3 totals 15 residues. The CDR3 loop is CASSLAPGDSYEQYF. Here the CDR3 DNA reads TGCGCCAGCAGTCTCGCCCCCGGGGATTCCTACGAGCAGTACTTC.

As regards this clonotype: As the CDR3 is not closed by the conserved phenylalanine or tryptophan, this likely results from a read error. The chain carries TRBV6-2 or TRBV6-3 and TRBJ2-7, with 7 bases aligning to TRBD2. Trimming at V came to 7 bases and at J to 7 bases, leaving 10 bases not matched to a gene. This CDR3 has 13 residues. CDR1 MNHEY and CDR2 SVGEGT come from the germline V gene. The CDR3 loop is CASTLRENREQYL. The CDR3 DNA follows: TGTGCCAGCACCCTGCGGGAGAATAGGGAGCAGTACCTC.

This clonotype was detected ten times or more. This chain connects TRBV10-2 to TRBJ2-5; the match to TRBD2 covers 13 bases. This CDR3 has 18 amino acids. V gave up 8 bases and J gave up 1 base; unmatched junction bases: 13. Germline V gives CDR1 WSHSY, CDR2 SAAADI. CDR3 coding DNA: TGCGCCAGCCGAAAGAGCTTCGGGACTAGCGGGGTCCAAGAGACCCAGTACTTC. Protein: CASRKSFGTSGVQETQYF.

Worth noting for this clonotype: Just one base apart from a much larger clone, this may be a read error. The chain recombines TRBV20-1 with TRBJ2-2; D might be TRBD1 (5 bases). The CDR3 covers 12 residues. Germline CDR1 reads DFQATT; CDR2 reads SNEGSKA (reference sequence). This CDR3 reads CNAPRGTGELFF. The DNA for the CDR3 is TGCAATGCCCCAAGGGGCACCGGGGAGCTGTTTTTT.

Details on this clonotype: This sequence may be a read error, since a much larger clone differs from it by one base. The chain uses TRBV20-1 and TRBJ2-7; D remains unclear. This CDR3 has 11 amino acids. Looked up from germline, CDR1 is DFQATT and CDR2 is SNEGSKA (reference sequence). V lost 2 bases, J lost 6 bases, and 8 bases lay in between. CDR3 DNA: TGCAGTGCTAGATGTAACCTCGAGCAGTACTTC. This translates into CSARCNLEQYF.

This clonotype was recorded at least ten times. The V gene is TRBV20-1, the J gene TRBJ2-7; D is ambiguous. The CDR3 runs 13 residues. With 2 bases removed from V and 4 bases from J, the gap between germline ends came to 12 bases. From germline, CDR1 is DFQATT and CDR2 SNEGSKA (reference sequence). Written as DNA, the CDR3 is TGCAGTGCTAGAAAACTTGACACTTACGAGCAGTACTTC. This translates into CSARKLDTYEQYF.

Comment on this clonotype: The junction shows a germline mismatch at one end, possibly a read error. The chain links TRBV29-1 to TRBJ2-7; the D call may be TRBD1 or TRBD2 (6 bases each). In germline, CDR1 is SQVTM, CDR2 ANQGSEA. The CDR3 is 14 residues long. CDR3 sequence reads: CSVLSTGSGYEQYF. The CDR3 DNA follows: TGCAGCGTGCTCAGCACAGGGAGCGGGTACGAGCAATACTTC.